The sequence of this TCR beta chain was determined in a study of OX40 agonist ivuxolimab in advanced cancers. In the study overall: Ivuxolimab was an agonistic, fully human IgG2 monoclonal antibody directed against OX40 (CD134), a costimulatory receptor. Intravenous ivuxolimab was administered to patients every 2 weeks at six dose levels: 0.01, 0.1, 0.3, 1.5, 3 and 10 mg/kg. Of the approximately 50 dose-escalation patients, hepatocellular carcinoma was present in around 20, melanoma in about 15, renal cell carcinoma in 9 and head and neck cancer in 9. A male proportion of around 81% and a mean age of 60 years, ranging from 23 to 79, were recorded for the dose-escalation cohort. Prior anti-PD-1, anti-PD-L1 or anti-CTLA-4 therapy was permitted, and checkpoint inhibitors had been received by roughly 40% of dose-escalation patients. Three dose-escalation patients achieved partial responses, one with hepatocellular carcinoma and two with cutaneous melanoma. Peripheral TCRbeta sequencing aimed to test whether ivuxolimab altered TCR sequence diversity and caused clonal T-cell expansion. The paper reports the monotherapy dose-escalation portion (N = 52 patients) of the phase I ivuxolimab trial.

Patients with autoimmune disease history or receiving systemic immunosuppression were excluded from the trial. Peripheral blood for TCR sequencing was collected from all dose cohorts at baseline, on cycle 4 day 1, and on cycle 7 day 1. Samples were obtained from an open-label, multicenter, first-in-human phase I dose-escalation trial of ivuxolimab. Adults with locally advanced or metastatic melanoma, renal cell carcinoma, hepatocellular carcinoma or head and neck squamous cell carcinoma were enrolled in the trial. Before TCR sequencing, CD4+ and CD8+ T cells were separately sorted from peripheral blood. The research as a whole found: After ivuxolimab, expanded clones were on average more numerous among CD8+ T cells than among CD4+ T cells. In the 0.1-3.0 mg/kg groups, partial responders had among the lowest normalized peripheral clonal expansion, particularly in CD8+ T cells. Low levels of normalized T-cell clonal expansion were also shown by some nonresponding patients. Antigen specificity was not determined for the clonally expanded peripheral T cells. At doses of 0.1 to 3.0 mg/kg, clonal expansion of both CD4+ and CD8+ T cells in blood was seen between baseline and week 6.

Genomic DNA was extracted from sorted cells for sequencing of the TCRbeta CDR3 region. The immunoSEQ Assay was used for sequencing of TCRbeta CDR3 regions. This immuneACCESS table, as held by TCRdb, lists in-frame sequences with V and J called but not all clones. Of the missing ones, under half trace to an unresolved V gene in checked studies; the others have no known cause. This sample is represented by roughly 76,000 clones; 75% to 85% of them were singletons. Together, the top ten hold roughly 1.1% of the sample. For this chain, trimming is 4 bases at the V end and 4 bases at the J end, and the number of junction bases without a gene match is 6. The germline V gene provides CDR1 LGHNA and CDR2 YSLEER. There are 14 amino acids in the CDR3, from cysteine to phenylalanine inclusive. Only the CDR3 portion is preserved as DNA: 42 bases, with reading frame beginning at the first base. This clone was found a few times. The antigen it binds to is not known. The sample holds no much larger clone one base away, and base qualities are not on file.

The specimen was CD4+ or CD8+ T cells sorted from blood, collected in a trial of the OX40 agonist ivuxolimab. The TCR comes from an adult with an advanced solid tumor such as melanoma, head and neck, liver or kidney cancer. The chain uses TRBV4-3 and TRBJ1-1; the central 7 bases match TRBD1. The CDR3 region: CASSPTTGRTEAFF. The DNA is as follows: TGCGCCAGCAGCCCTACGACAGGGCGCACTGAAGCTTTCTTT.